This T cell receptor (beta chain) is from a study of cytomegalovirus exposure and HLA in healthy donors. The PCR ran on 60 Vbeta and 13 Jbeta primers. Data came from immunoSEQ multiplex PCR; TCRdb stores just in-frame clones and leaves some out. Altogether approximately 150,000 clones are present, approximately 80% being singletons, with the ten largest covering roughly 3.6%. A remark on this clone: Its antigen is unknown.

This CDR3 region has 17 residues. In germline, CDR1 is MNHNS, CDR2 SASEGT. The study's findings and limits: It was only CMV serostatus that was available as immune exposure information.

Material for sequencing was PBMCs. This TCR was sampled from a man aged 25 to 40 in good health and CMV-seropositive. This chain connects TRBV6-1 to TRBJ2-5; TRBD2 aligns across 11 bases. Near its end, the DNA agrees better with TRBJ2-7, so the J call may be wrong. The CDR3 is CASSGRTSGGVWYEQYF. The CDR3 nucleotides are TGTGCCAGCAGTGGAAGAACTAGCGGGGGAGTCTGGTACGAGCAGTACTTC.